The source of this TCR beta chain is a study of long-term antiretroviral therapy in people with HIV. General study findings and limits: Dominant in the repertoire at all time points were clones expanded before ART. Therapy changes, viral resistance and ART adherence were not documented in the available data.

In regard to this clone: Its antigen is as yet unknown. Its ends do not fully match the called genes, so a read error is possible.

The CDR3 is made up of 15 amino acids. Per the germline V gene, CDR1 is SSHAT and CDR2 is FNYEAQ (reference sequence). United States facilities provided treatment to all participants with HIV. Runs used v3.0 of the immunoSEQ assay and were done at survey level. Only in-frame clones appear in the TCRdb table, and some are missing; sequencing was by immunoSEQ multiplex PCR. This sample has around 15,000 clones, with roughly 96% found just once. The clonotype originates from a man aged 30 to 45 with HIV. The sample consisted of unsorted PBMCs, taken around 10 years after starting antiretroviral therapy. The gene calls are TRBV7-7 and TRBJ2-1; maybe TRBD2 (6 bases). The DNA for the CDR3 is TGTGCTAGCAGCCAGGGACTTCCCGAGTCCAATGAGCAGTTCTTC. Protein product: CASSQGLPESNEQFF. Variable domain in full (rest from reference TRBV7-7 and TRBJ2-1): GAGVSQSPRYKVTKRGQDVTLRCDPISSHATLYWYQQALGQGPEFLTYFNYEAQPDKSGLPSDRFSAERPEGSISTLTIQRTEQRDSAMYRCASSQGLPESNEQFFGPGTRLTVL.